These 22 T cell receptor beta chains share one sample of origin, sequenced in a study of blood T cell repertoires in COVID-19. Using immunoSEQ multiplex PCR, the repertoire was profiled, and TCRdb retains in-frame clones only, with some absent. The table records under 500,000 clones, around 90% of them present only once. The sequenced sample consisted of PBMCs or T cells enriched from blood (not recorded which). These receptors were obtained from a woman aged 18-29 years with acute COVID-19.

The rearrangement joins TRBV19 to TRBJ2-7; 10 bases map to TRBD1. J gave up 4 bases and V 5 bases, and 8 bases lay outside the gene matches. Germline loops: CDR1 LNHDA, CDR2 SQIVND (reference sequence). CDR3 length: 15 amino acids. Here the CDR3 DNA reads TGTGCCAGTAGTTTCGGGGGGACAGGGGCGTACGAGCAGTACTTC. This gives the protein CASSFGGTGAYEQYF.

V usage is TRBV10-3 and J usage is TRBJ1-1, with D possibly matching TRBD1 (5 bases). With 4 bases removed from V and 3 bases from J, the gap between germline ends came to 15 bases. The CDR3 is made up of 15 amino acids. CDR1 and CDR2 (germline): ENHRY, SYGVKD. The CDR3 DNA is TGTGCCATCAGTGGAAGGCAGGGAAGGTACACTGAAGCTTTCTTT. This codes for CAISGRQGRYTEAFF.

The genes are TRBV5-5 and TRBJ1-2; D ambiguous. The germline V gene has CDR1 SGHKS and CDR2 YYEKEE (reference sequence). V was cut by 2 bases and J by 0 bases, with 8 bases left in between. The CDR3 has 14 residues. The CDR3 spells CASSFVDSNYGYTF. The CDR3 nucleotides read TGTGCCAGCAGCTTTGTGGACTCTAACTATGGCTACACCTTC.

The chain recombines TRBV7-9 with TRBJ1-2; D is undetermined. The CDR3 consists of 14 residues. V lost 1 base to trimming and J lost 4 bases, with 10 bases between them. Germline V gene lookup returns CDR1 SEHNR and CDR2 FQNEAQ (reference sequence). The CDR3 nucleotides are TGTGCCAGCAGCTTAGACAGAACGAGCTATGGCTACACCTTC. Residues: CASSLDRTSYGYTF.

The V gene is TRBV5-1, the J gene TRBJ2-1; 11 bases are a match to TRBD2. The CDR3 runs to 16 residues. The J segment lost 3 bases and the V segment lost 4 bases, leaving 6 bases of the junction unmatched. Per the germline V gene, CDR1 is SGHRS and CDR2 is YFSETQ. This CDR3 reads CASSAGLAGNYNEQFF. The DNA for the CDR3 is TGCGCCAGCAGCGCTGGACTAGCGGGTAACTACAATGAGCAGTTCTTC.

This chain uses TRBV7-2 with TRBJ1-2, with D possibly TRBD1 on 5 matching bases. Trimming pared 11 bases from V and 2 bases from J, leaving 15 bases between. Germline assignment: CDR1 SGHTA and CDR2 FQGNSA. The CDR3 is 13 residues long. CDR3 DNA: TGTGCCGGGGGAGGGATCGAGAACTATGGCTACACCTTC. Protein product: CAGGGIENYGYTF.

This sequence joins TRBV7-9 and TRBJ2-3; TRBD2 agrees at 7 bases. Per germline, CDR1 SEHNR and CDR2 FQNEAQ (reference sequence). This CDR3 comprises 15 residues. After removal of 7 bases from V and 4 bases from J, the junction contained 11 bases not matched to a gene. CDR3 sequence reads: CASNPSLADADTQYF. The DNA for the CDR3 is TGTGCCAGCAACCCCTCGCTAGCGGATGCAGATACGCAGTATTTT.

A few counts support this clone. CDR3 protein: CASSPRAGGTDTQYF. As DNA, the CDR3 is TGTGCCAGCAGCCCAAGAGCGGGGGGGACAGATACGCAGTATTTT. The chain combines TRBV3-1 (or the pseudogene TRBV3-2) with TRBJ2-3, with 10 bases matching TRBD2. The CDR3 extends over 15 amino acids. V lost 4 bases and J lost 3; bases outside the gene matches: 4. CDR1 and CDR2 (germline): LGHDT, YNNKEL (reference sequence).

The gene calls are TRBV9 and TRBJ2-7; TRBD2 matches at 9 bases. With 1 base clipped from V and 3 bases from J, the junction kept 14 bases outside the gene matches. Germline V gene data show CDR1 as SGDLS and CDR2 as YYNGEE. This CDR3 contains 18 residues. CDR3: CASSVSSTPSAGGYEQYF. The CDR3 nucleotides read TGTGCCAGCAGCGTAAGTTCCACGCCTTCAGCGGGAGGCTACGAGCAGTACTTC.

This chain connects TRBV3-1 (or the pseudogene TRBV3-2) to TRBJ1-2, with D unresolved. The CDR3 consists of 12 residues. Germline V gene data show CDR1 as LGHDT and CDR2 as YNNKEL (reference sequence). V lost 1 base to trimming and J lost 6 bases, with 6 bases between them. This CDR3 reads CASSQGADGYTF. As DNA, the CDR3 is TGTGCCAGCAGCCAAGGAGCGGATGGCTACACCTTC.

This clone was picked up a small number of times. The chain recombines TRBV3-1 (or the pseudogene TRBV3-2) with TRBJ2-7, with a possible D match to TRBD1 (5 bases). CDR1 is LGHDT and CDR2 is YNNKEL in the germline V gene (reference sequence). V was pared by 1 base and J by 2 bases, with 12 bases between. CDR3 length: 15 amino acids. The CDR3 sequence: CASSQGARQTYEQYF. DNA for the CDR3: TGTGCCAGCAGCCAAGGGGCTCGACAGACCTACGAGCAGTACTTC.

This chain joins TRBV29-1 and TRBJ1-1, with no clear D. The CDR3 is 12 residues long. The V end was cut by 5 bases, the J end by 7 bases, with 14 bases between. Germline CDR1 is SQVTM and CDR2 is ANQGSEA. The CDR3 region has the DNA TGCAGCGTTCTTAAGCGCGGGAATGAAGCTTTCTTT. This sequence encodes CSVLKRGNEAFF.

CDR3 protein: CASSLSSNSQHF. CDR3 nucleotides: TGTGCCAGCAGCTTAAGTTCTAACAGCCAGCATTTT. The chain couples TRBV7-8 to TRBJ1-5; D ambiguous. This CDR3 region has 12 residues. Germline values: CDR1 SGHVS, CDR2 FQNEAQ. The V end lost 2 bases, the J end lost 12 bases, and 11 bases lay between the germline ends.

The chain employs TRBV19 and TRBJ1-5, with 7 bases that match TRBD1. Germline V gene data show CDR1 as LNHDA and CDR2 as SQIVND (reference sequence). The CDR3 has 15 residues. V shed 5 bases and J 4 bases; nucleotides not matched to a gene: 8. The CDR3 sequence: CASSGRDSVNQPQHF. The DNA for the CDR3 is TGTGCCAGTAGTGGCCGGGACAGCGTTAATCAGCCCCAGCATTTT.

The chain links TRBV12-5 to TRBJ1-2, with 7 bases lining up with TRBD1. The germline CDR1 and CDR2 sequences are LGHNT and FRNRAP. V gave up 6 bases and J gave up 8 bases; unmatched junction bases: 6. This CDR3 is built from 12 residues. As DNA, the CDR3 is TGTGCTAGTGGGGAGGGGGCGTGGGGCTACACCTTC. Residues: CASGEGAWGYTF.

The gene calls are TRBV11-2 and TRBJ1-2; 9 bases are a match to TRBD1. This CDR3 is 15 amino acids long. J gave up 1 base and V 4 bases, and 4 bases lay outside the gene matches. CDR1 is SGHAT and CDR2 is FQNNGV in the germline V gene. CDR3 region: CASSYRGRDNYGYTF. For the CDR3, the DNA is TGTGCCAGCAGCTACAGGGGGCGCGATAACTATGGCTACACCTTC. Looking up the rest from reference TRBV11-2 and TRBJ1-2 gives the full variable domain: EAGVAQSPRYKIIEKRQSVAFWCNPISGHATLYWYQQILGQGPKLLIQFQNNGVVDDSQLPKDRFSAERLKGVDSTLKIQPAKLEDSAVYLCASSYRGRDNYGYTFGSGTRLTVV.

The V and J genes are TRBV10-3 and TRBJ1-5; no clear D gene. CDR1 ENHRY and CDR2 SYGVKD come from the germline V gene. V dropped 0 bases and J dropped 0 bases, with 9 bases sitting between them. This CDR3 comprises 16 residues. The CDR3: CAISESAEYSNQPQHF. CDR3 DNA: TGTGCCATCAGTGAGTCAGCCGAATATAGCAATCAGCCCCAGCATTTT.

V usage is TRBV19 and J usage is TRBJ1-5; TRBD1 is a possible D gene (5 bases). Trimming shortened V by 5 bases and J by 0 bases, and 11 bases separated the two germline ends. The CDR3 length is 15 residues. Germline V lookup: CDR1 LNHDA, CDR2 SQIVND (reference sequence). This CDR3 is CASSGAGYSNQPQHF. The CDR3 nucleotides are TGTGCCAGTAGTGGGGCAGGTTATAGCAATCAGCCCCAGCATTTT.

The chain carries TRBV6-1 and TRBJ2-5; tentatively, D is TRBD2 (5 bases). CDR3 length: 15 amino acids. V was pared by 2 bases and J by 2 bases, with 12 bases between. From germline, CDR1 is MNHNS and CDR2 SASEGT. The DNA of the CDR3 is TGTGCCAGCAGTGAATGGTTAGCGTCTCAAGAGACCCAGTACTTC. Translation gives CASSEWLASQETQYF.

About this clone itself: At one end the junction does not follow the germline gene, possibly because of a read error. This chain uses TRBV2 with TRBJ2-5; 11 nucleotides agree with TRBD2. CDR3 length: 15 amino acids. Germline lookup yields CDR1 SNHLY and CDR2 FYNNEI. This chain's CDR3 is CASSEPTSGVEIQYF. CDR3 bases: TGTGCCAGCAGTGAACCGACTAGCGGGGTAGAGATCCAGTACTTC.

The genes are TRBV2 and TRBJ2-1; 8 nucleotides line up with TRBD1. This CDR3 has 12 residues. In germline, CDR1 is SNHLY, CDR2 FYNNEI. J was trimmed by 6 bases and V by 6 bases; bases with no gene match: 1. The CDR3 DNA follows: TGTGCCAGCAGGGACAGGGTCAATGAGCAGTTCTTC. This sequence encodes CASRDRVNEQFF.

Only a few counts were recorded for this clone. This chain joins TRBV6-4 and TRBJ1-5, with 8 bases lining up with TRBD1. This CDR3 spans 14 amino acids. CDR1 and CDR2 from the germline V gene are MRHNA and SNTAGT. The ends lost 10 bases at V and 7 bases at J; junction bases unmatched: 12. The CDR3 region has the DNA TGTGCCACCTTCCTGGACAGGGACGGGCAGCCCCAGCATTTT. Translation: CATFLDRDGQPQHF.